The present T cell receptor (beta chain) was sequenced within a study of Graves' ophthalmopathy and Graves' hyperthyroidism. Points from the study as a whole: A majority of expanded thyroid clonotypes exceeding 0.001 frequency were likewise present in blood.

The CDR3 length is 16 residues. V was clipped by 5 bases and J by 0 bases, with 16 bases between them. A word on this clonotype: Its antigen is undetermined.

Scientists amplified the TCR beta CDR3 regions from RNA transcripts. HTBI primers primed a first-round RT-PCR, and a second-round multiplex PCR followed. MiXCR was run by TCRdb on the multiplex PCR reads, yielding one entry per CDR3 protein. The repertoire holds 150,000 to 200,000 distinct CDR3 sequences, with 30% to 45% as singletons. Ophthalmopathy donors were characterized by moderate-to-severe activity, CAS of at least 3, NOSPECS of at least 4, and duration under 3 months. Exclusion applied to patients with other autoimmune diseases, uncontrolled infections, pregnancy or lactation. Sequenced material: peripheral blood. The sequence was collected from a woman in her thirties or forties with Graves' ophthalmopathy. V gene TRBV12-3 or TRBV12-4 combines with J gene TRBJ1-2, with a tentative D call TRBD1 (5 bases). The CDR3 sequence is CASSLLPGLANYGYTF. CDR3 nucleotides: TGTGCCAGCAGTCTTCTGCCAGGGCTAGCTAACTATGGCTACACCTTC.